The present T cell receptor beta chain was sequenced within a study of breast tumors, draining lymph nodes, adjacent tissues. Study-wide results and limits: Tumor TCR diversity was below lymph nodes but above nontumor tissue. Compared with basal-like, luminal-like tumors shared significantly more repertoire with nontumor tissue. That most tumor T cells come from lymph nodes remained unproven. Findings are consistent with lymph node origin and intratumoral expansion of most tumor T cells.

TCRdb fed the multiplex PCR reads into MiXCR, producing one record per CDR3 protein. Of approximately 90,000 distinct CDR3 sequences in the sample, over 25% were seen once. The table lists this clonotype with many counts. Its specificity is not known. The J segment lost 8 bases and the V segment lost 0 bases, leaving 12 bases of the junction unmatched. Germline CDR1 reads MRHNA; CDR2 reads SNTAGT. The CDR3 is 17 amino acids. Axillary draining lymph nodes of breast cancer patients supplied the node samples. The chain carries TRBV6-4 and TRBJ2-1; 8 bases match TRBD2. The sequence was collected from a female donor with breast cancer. Some clones in this sample may be carry-over from other donors' samples. The specimen was axillary lymph node tissue. The CDR3 reads CASSDSSTGTRGHEQFF. In DNA, the CDR3 is TGTGCCAGCAGTGACTCGAGTACCGGGACTAGGGGCCATGAGCAGTTCTTC.